These 8 T cell receptor beta chains came from one sample sequenced in a study of shared clonotypes between healthy human individuals. The method was immunoSEQ multiplex PCR; TCRdb's version includes in-frame clones alone and lacks a portion of them. The sample includes a few million clones, 80% to 95% of them seen just once. The material sequenced was naive CD4+ T cells from PBMCs. Regarding subset: CD45RA+ positively selected. Receptors were obtained from a man younger than 30 in good health. Some clones in this sample may be carry-over from other donors' samples.

J is TRBJ2-5 and V is TRBV4-2; D possibly matches TRBD1 or TRBD2 (5 bases each). V lost 4 bases and J 7 bases, leaving 16 bases between the germline ends. This CDR3 contains 14 residues. Germline CDR1 is LGHNA and CDR2 is YNFKEQ. CDR3 sequence reads: CASSREYPGGTQYF. Written as DNA, the CDR3 is TGTGCCAGCAGCCGAGAGTATCCTGGGGGGACCCAGTACTTC.

The chain links TRBV14 to TRBJ2-6, with 8 nucleotides matching TRBD1. Germline values: CDR1 SGHDN, CDR2 FVKESK. The CDR3 totals 19 residues. The V segment lost 4 bases and the J segment 4 bases; nucleotides outside the gene matches: 15. The CDR3 reads CASSPIPGQAVLGANVLTF. The CDR3 nucleotides read TGTGCCAGCAGCCCGATCCCGGGACAGGCTGTATTGGGGGCCAACGTCCTGACTTTC.

This chain connects TRBV7-9 to TRBJ2-7; D is possibly TRBD2 (6 bases). CDR1 SEHNR and CDR2 FQNEAQ come from the germline V gene (reference sequence). V gave up 0 bases and J gave up 7 bases, with 10 bases separating them. The CDR3 sequence is 13 residues long. The CDR3 here is CASSLAGGWEQYF. CDR3 nucleotide sequence: TGTGCCAGCAGCTTAGCGGGGGGATGGGAGCAGTACTTC.

The J gene is TRBJ1-2, the V gene TRBV18, with TRBD1 matching over 9 bases. This CDR3 has 13 residues. Germline CDR1 and CDR2: KGHSH and LQKENI. J was trimmed by 13 bases and V by 1 base; bases with no gene match: 7. CDR3 amino acids: CASSPLGQGFFTF. The CDR3 DNA reads as TGTGCCAGCTCACCACTCGGACAGGGGTTCTTCACCTTC. The whole variable domain, remainder taken from reference TRBV18 and TRBJ1-2, is NAGVMQNPRHLVRRRGQEARLRCSPMKGHSHVYWYRQLPEEGLKFMVYLQKENIIDESGMPKERFSAEFPKEGPSILRIQQVVRGDSAAYFCASSPLGQGFFTFGSGTRLTVV.

J is TRBJ1-3 and V is TRBV5-1; TRBD1 agrees at 7 bases. V lost 3 bases and J lost 3; bases outside the gene matches: 6. The CDR3 sequence is 15 residues long. Germline assignment: CDR1 SGHRS and CDR2 YFSETQ. As DNA, the CDR3 is TGCGCCAGCAGCTCCCCTCAGGGGGATGGAAACACCATATATTTT. Translated: CASSSPQGDGNTIYF.

The gene calls are TRBV29-1 and TRBJ1-1; D not certain. This CDR3 has 13 amino acids. In germline, CDR1 is SQVTM, CDR2 ANQGSEA. The V and J ends lost 1 base and 10 bases respectively, with 16 bases between them. CDR3 amino acids: CSVEGLAAHGAFF. CDR3 sequence (DNA): TGCAGCGTTGAAGGCTTGGCGGCCCACGGAGCTTTCTTT.

The chain joins TRBV19 to TRBJ2-2; 7 bases align to TRBD1. The germline CDR1 and CDR2 sequences are LNHDA and SQIVND (reference sequence). The CDR3 covers 16 residues. V shed 1 base, J shed 4 bases, and the junction held 6 bases outside the gene matches. The CDR3 DNA reads as TGTGCCAGTAGTATAGGGGCAGACAGGGTCACCGGGGAGCTGTTTTTT. It yields the protein CASSIGADRVTGELFF.

The chain recombines TRBV7-6 with TRBJ2-1, with D possibly TRBD1 on 5 matching bases. CDR1 is SGHVS, CDR2 FNYEAQ, per germline. Trimming stripped 5 bases from V and 5 bases from J, with 16 bases between. The CDR3 spans 15 residues. The CDR3 reads CASSPDSGPHNEQFF. For the CDR3, the DNA is TGTGCCAGCAGCCCCGACAGTGGACCTCACAATGAGCAGTTCTTC.